A single T cell receptor beta chain is shown here with its context. A second PCR, run for 7 to 11 cycles, used a sample-barcoded 5' primer plus a J-beta primer mix. MiXCR, applied by TCRdb to the 5' RACE reads, yields one record per CDR3 protein. The sample lists 850,000 or so distinct CDR3 sequences; around 28% were seen once. This specimen comes from a study of blood T cells in healthy people across ages. Sequencing input: blood. The TCR was taken from a woman older than 75 in good health.

CDR3 sequence reads: CASSRGQPLSNQPQHF. DNA for the CDR3: TGTGCCAGTAGTAGGGGCCAGCCCCTTAGCAATCAGCCCCAGCATTTT. The V call is TRBV19, the J call TRBJ1-5, with TRBD1 as a possible D gene (5 bases). CDR1 and CDR2 (germline): LNHDA, SQIVND (reference sequence). Trimming pared 4 bases from V and 0 bases from J, leaving 13 bases between. The CDR3 contains 16 residues.